A selection of T cell receptor beta chains follows, all from one sample in a study of CD8 T cells in cerebrospinal fluid in Alzheimer's disease. TCRdb reprocessed the 10x single-cell sequencing reads and reports one entry per CDR3 protein, with no DNA. The clone table shows some 250 distinct CDR3 sequences, with the ten largest holding around 53%. The sequenced sample was cerebrospinal fluid. These receptors were taken from a human donor in good health. The CDR3 runs from the conserved cysteine through the conserved F or W. Fields, in order: V gene, clone size, J gene, CDR3 protein. A clone size is listed for some rows: how often the clone was seen (once, few, many), or a class if it is expanded.

TRBV5-5	large	TRBJ1-5	CASSSLGGNQPQHF
TRBV27	medium-sized	TRBJ2-7	CASSITGTVTYEQYF
TRBV7-2	large	TRBJ2-7	CASSFGRGGSSYEQYF
TRBV7-9	hyperexpanded	TRBJ2-2	CASSLAITGGDTGELFF
TRBV28	NA	TRBJ2-7	CASSFQGQLSYEQYF
TRBV5-6	large	TRBJ2-2	CASSLVASTNTGELFF
TRBV27	NA	TRBJ1-1	CASSLSVTADTEAFF
TRBV9	large	TRBJ2-5	CASSARTGGGETQYF
TRBV30	medium-sized	TRBJ2-1	CAWSVKAYNEQFF
TRBV20-1	large	TRBJ1-1	CSARDGATGNQNTEAFF
TRBV11-2	large	TRBJ2-4	CASSPAGLLKNIQYF
TRBV2	large	TRBJ2-7	CASSEGGAYEQYF
TRBV5-8	medium-sized	TRBJ1-5	CASSYPGGDYQPQHF
TRBV28	large	TRBJ1-1	CASSAEEGRSRAFF
TRBV13	medium-sized	TRBJ2-3	CASSVAGGPSTDTQYF
TRBV5-1	large	TRBJ2-2	CASAWGANTGELFF
TRBV9	medium-sized	TRBJ2-1	CASSVAGGEVNEQFF
TRBV29-1	medium-sized	TRBJ2-7	CSAEDRYEQYF
TRBV2	medium-sized	TRBJ2-7	CASRVDNSYEQYF
TRBV12-3/TRBV12-4	large	TRBJ2-5	CASSTRQGEGTQYF
TRBV7-2	large	TRBJ1-4	CASSPGGLPGEKLFF
TRBV7-9	medium-sized	TRBJ2-7	CASSRADPNEQYF
TRBV7-6	hyperexpanded	TRBJ2-7	CASSLSVGIGYEQYF
TRBV29-1	large	TRBJ2-5	CSVVAWGPRIETQYF
TRBV3-1	medium-sized	TRBJ2-3	CASSLQGSDTQYF
TRBV7-9	NA	TRBJ1-5	CASTTAAGNQPQHF
TRBV20-1	NA	TRBJ2-1	CSASGTSGIYNEQFF
TRBV7-2	medium-sized	TRBJ2-5	CASTPSLRLETQYF
TRBV7-2	NA	TRBJ2-1	CASSSRGVNEQFF
TRBV9	NA	TRBJ1-6	CASSTGLDAAPHF
TRBV7-2	NA	TRBJ2-7	CASSLALRGEQYF
TRBV7-2	large	TRBJ1-2	CASSLASGGRGGRLTF
TRBV20-1	hyperexpanded	TRBJ2-3	CSAESAESSGGIGTDTQYF
TRBV6-6	large	TRBJ2-5	CASSVGDRGGQTQYF
TRBV12-3/TRBV12-4	NA	TRBJ1-5	CASSLGGPGQPQHF
TRBV27	large	TRBJ2-4	CASSPSTTTGGSAKNIQYF
TRBV23-1	medium-sized	TRBJ1-5	CASSQPTGPRQPQHF
TRBV28	large	TRBJ2-4	CASSLHLAKNIQYF
TRBV12-3/TRBV12-4	medium-sized	TRBJ1-1	CASSMAGGWAEAFF